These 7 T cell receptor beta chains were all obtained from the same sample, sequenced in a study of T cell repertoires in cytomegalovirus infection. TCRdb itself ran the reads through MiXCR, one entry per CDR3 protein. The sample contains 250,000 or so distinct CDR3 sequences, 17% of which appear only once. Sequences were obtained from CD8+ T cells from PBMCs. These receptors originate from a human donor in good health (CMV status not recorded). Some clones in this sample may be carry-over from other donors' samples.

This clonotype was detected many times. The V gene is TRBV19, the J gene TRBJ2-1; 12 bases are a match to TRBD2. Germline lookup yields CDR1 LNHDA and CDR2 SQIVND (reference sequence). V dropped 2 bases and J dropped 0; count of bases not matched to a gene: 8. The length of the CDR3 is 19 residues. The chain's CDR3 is CASSIPPGLAGSSYNEQFF. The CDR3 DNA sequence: TGTGCCAGTAGTATACCCCCTGGACTAGCGGGGAGCTCCTACAATGAGCAGTTCTTC.

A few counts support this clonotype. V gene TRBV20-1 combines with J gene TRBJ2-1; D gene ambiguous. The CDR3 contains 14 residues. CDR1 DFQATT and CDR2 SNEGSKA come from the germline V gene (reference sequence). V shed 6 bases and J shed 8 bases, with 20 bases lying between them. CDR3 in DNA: TGCAGTGCCCGTCCCTCCCAGGCGCCCCATGAGCAGTTCTTC. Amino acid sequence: CSARPSQAPHEQFF.

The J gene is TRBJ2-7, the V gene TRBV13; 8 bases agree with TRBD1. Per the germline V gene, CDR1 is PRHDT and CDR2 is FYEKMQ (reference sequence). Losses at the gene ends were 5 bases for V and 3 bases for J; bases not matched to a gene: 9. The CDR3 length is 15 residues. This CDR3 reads CASSGPGQAVYEQYF. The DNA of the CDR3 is TGTGCCAGCAGCGGGCCGGGACAGGCTGTCTACGAGCAGTACTTC.

CDR3: CASSLVDRGGANVLTF. The CDR3 nucleotides read TGTGCCAGCAGCTTGGTTGACAGGGGTGGGGCCAACGTCCTGACTTTC. The chain is built from TRBV7-9 and TRBJ2-6; 8 bases fit TRBD1. The germline V gene encodes CDR1 SEHNR and CDR2 FQNEAQ (reference sequence). This CDR3 comprises 16 residues. V shed 3 bases, J shed 3 bases, and the junction held 4 bases outside the gene matches.

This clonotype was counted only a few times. The CDR3 protein is CASSGDTFPGEANEKLFF. As DNA, the CDR3 is TGTGCCAGCAGTGGTGACACTTTTCCGGGCGAAGCTAATGAAAAACTGTTTTTT. The chain has TRBV28 and TRBJ1-4; D gene uncertain. The CDR3 covers 18 residues. The V gene's germline CDR1 is MDHEN and CDR2 SYDVKM. Trimming took 5 bases from V and 3 from J, leaving 22 bases between them.

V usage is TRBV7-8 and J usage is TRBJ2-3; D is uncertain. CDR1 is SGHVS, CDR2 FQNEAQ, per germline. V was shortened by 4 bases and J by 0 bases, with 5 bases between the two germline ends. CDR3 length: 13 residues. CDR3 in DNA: TGTGCCAGCAGCTCCTCTAGCACAGATACGCAGTATTTT. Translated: CASSSSSTDTQYF.

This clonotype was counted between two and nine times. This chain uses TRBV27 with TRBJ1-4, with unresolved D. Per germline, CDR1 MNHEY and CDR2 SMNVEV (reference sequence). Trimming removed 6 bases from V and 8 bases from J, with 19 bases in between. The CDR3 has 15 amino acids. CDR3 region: CASSNRFSLGEKLFF. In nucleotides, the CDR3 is TGTGCCAGCAGCAACCGCTTTTCCTTGGGCGAAAAACTGTTTTTT.